Here is one TCR beta chain with its context. TCRdb keeps only in-frame clones here, not all; method: immunoSEQ multiplex PCR. This sample has around 120,000 clones, with approximately 94% found just once. This sample stems from a study of T cell responses to AZD1222 COVID-19 vaccine. Germline CDR1 reads SGHTA; CDR2 reads FQGNSA. The V end lost 7 bases, the J end lost 3 bases, and 9 bases lay between the germline ends. The CDR3 extends over 13 amino acids. The chain recombines TRBV7-2 with TRBJ2-2; no clear D gene. This sequence was found in an adult who received the AZD1222 COVID-19 vaccine. Source: peripheral blood, taken 28 days after the second AZD1222 dose. CDR3 bases: TGTGCCAGCACCAGATCCTACACCGGGGAGCTGTTTTTT. Its translation is CASTRSYTGELFF.